These T cell receptor beta chains were read from a single sample in a study of human T cells and chemical hapten exposure. TCRdb re-called the RACE reads with MiXCR, one entry per CDR3 protein. The sample lists about 130,000 distinct CDR3 sequences, approximately 9.5% occurring once. Sequencing used whole blood. The receptors stem from a male donor in good health. Some clones in this sample may be carry-over from other donors' samples. CDR3s include the opening cysteine and the closing phenylalanine or tryptophan. D genes are given only for firm matches. Size is omitted from some rows. Given values are once, few, many or a class for expanded clones.

cdr3_length	clone_size	d_call	v_call	j_call	cdr3_aa	cdr3_nt
15	.	TRBD1	TRBV5-1	TRBJ2-7	CASSLVGTGAYEQYF	TGCGCCAGCAGCTTGGTTGGGACAGGGGCCTACGAGCAGTACTTC
13	.	.	TRBV5-1	TRBJ1-2	CASSPAPPGGYTF	TGCGCCAGCAGCCCAGCCCCGCCAGGCGGCTACACCTTC
14	.	.	TRBV5-1	TRBJ1-1	CVSSTAGPNTEAFF	TGCGTCAGCAGCACGGCGGGCCCTAACACTGAAGCTTTCTTT
15	.	.	TRBV27	TRBJ2-6	CASSPDIWGANVLTF	TGTGCCAGCAGTCCCGACATCTGGGGGGCCAACGTCCTGACTTTC
14	.	.	TRBV5-5	TRBJ2-2	CASSLVALTGELFF	TGTGCCAGCAGCTTGGTAGCCCTAACCGGGGAGCTATTTTTT
14	few	.	TRBV10-1	TRBJ2-7	CASSESSGADEQYF	TGCGCCAGCAGTGAGTCGTCGGGGGCAGACGAGCAGTACTTC
16	.	.	TRBV6-4	TRBJ2-2	CASLDSKKAQPGELFF	TGTGCCAGCTTGGACTCTAAGAAGGCCCAACCCGGGGAGCTGTTTTTT
15	few	.	TRBV29-1	TRBJ2-1	CSVDPSASQYNEQFF	TGCAGCGTTGACCCCTCCGCAAGTCAGTACAATGAGCAGTTCTTC
14	.	TRBD1	TRBV7-6	TRBJ1-2	CASSSRTGGYGYTF	TGTGCCAGCAGCTCGAGGACAGGGGGCTATGGCTACACCTTC
14	.	.	TRBV5-6	TRBJ2-7	CASSFGQGTYEQYF	TGTGCCAGCAGCTTTGGGCAAGGGACCTACGAGCAGTACTTC
18	few	TRBD2	TRBV19	TRBJ2-1	CASSSLGLAGSSYNEQFF	TGTGCCAGTAGTAGTTTAGGGCTAGCGGGAAGCTCCTACAATGAGCAGTTCTTC
15	few	.	TRBV25-1	TRBJ2-1	CASSEDWSSYNEQFF	TGTGCCAGCAGTGAAGACTGGAGCTCCTACAATGAGCAGTTCTTC
16	many	.	TRBV2	TRBJ1-2	CASSEADSYVLYGYTF	TGTGCCAGCAGTGAAGCTGACAGCTACGTGCTCTATGGCTACACCTTC
16	many	.	TRBV4-2	TRBJ2-3	CASSQDHGAPGDTQYF	TGTGCCAGCAGCCAGGACCACGGGGCCCCAGGGGATACGCAGTATTTT
14	many	.	TRBV12-5	TRBJ2-7	CASGPPEGVYEQYF	TGTGCTAGTGGTCCCCCCGAGGGGGTCTACGAGCAGTACTTC
9	few	.	TRBV5-1	TRBJ2-5	CANRPTQYF	TGCGCCAACAGACCCACCCAGTACTTC
14	few	.	TRBV3-1	TRBJ2-7	CASSSFSGAYEQYF	TGTGCCAGCAGCTCATTTAGCGGAGCCTACGAGCAGTACTTC
14	few	.	TRBV19	TRBJ2-7	CASSTGTATYEQYF	TGTGCCAGTAGCACCGGGACGGCGACCTACGAGCAGTACTTC
19	.	TRBD1	TRBV6-6	TRBJ2-3	CASSSPRPRTGTSTDTQYF	TGTGCCAGCAGTTCGCCACGACCTCGGACAGGGACTAGCACAGATACGCAGTATTTT
14	.	.	TRBV27	TRBJ2-7	CASRTGTASYEQYF	TGTGCCAGCAGGACCGGGACTGCCTCCTACGAGCAGTACTTC
16	.	.	TRBV6-2/TRBV6-3	TRBJ1-5	CASSLRATGLGQPQHF	TGTGCCAGCAGCCTCCGCGCCACAGGGTTGGGTCAGCCCCAGCATTTT
15	few	.	TRBV5-1	TRBJ2-1	CASSLRNLSYNEQFF	TGCGCCAGCAGCTTGCGGAACCTCTCCTACAATGAGCAGTTCTTC
14	many	.	TRBV7-2	TRBJ1-1	CASSLGARYTEAFF	TGTGCCAGCAGCTTAGGGGCCAGATACACTGAAGCTTTCTTT
17	.	TRBD2	TRBV12-3/TRBV12-4	TRBJ2-7	CASSPPRLAGVRNEQYF	TGTGCCAGCAGTCCCCCTCGCCTAGCGGGAGTTAGAAACGAGCAGTACTTC
15	.	.	TRBV20-1	TRBJ2-1	CSASLRDVSYNEQFF	TGCAGTGCTAGTCTTCGGGACGTCTCCTACAATGAGCAGTTCTTC
17	many	TRBD1	TRBV7-9	TRBJ1-5	CASSSSLTGYSNQPQHF	TGTGCCAGCAGCTCCTCCCTGACAGGGTACAGCAATCAGCCCCAGCATTTT
13	few	TRBD1	TRBV7-9	TRBJ1-5	CASSPGQGKPQHF	TGTGCCAGCAGCCCCGGACAGGGGAAGCCCCAGCATTTT
11	.	TRBD2	TRBV12-3/TRBV12-4	TRBJ2-1	CASREAGGQFF	TGTGCCAGCAGGGAGGCGGGAGGGCAGTTCTTC
17	few	.	TRBV5-1	TRBJ2-6	CASSLGTSLSGANVLTF	TGCGCCAGCAGCTTGGGGACCAGCCTCTCTGGGGCCAACGTCCTGACTTTC
12	many	TRBD2	TRBV6-5	TRBJ2-1	CASRSGGNEQFF	TGTGCCAGCAGGAGCGGGGGGAATGAGCAGTTCTTC
14	many	TRBD1	TRBV27	TRBJ2-7	CASSPWDSTYEQYF	TGTGCCAGCAGTCCCTGGGACAGCACCTACGAGCAGTACTTC
11	few	.	TRBV6-5	TRBJ1-1	CASSGEGQAFF	TGTGCCAGCAGCGGGGAGGGACAAGCTTTCTTT
14	many	.	TRBV7-2	TRBJ2-2	CASSFQENTGELFF	TGTGCCAGCAGCTTCCAGGAGAACACCGGGGAGCTGTTTTTT
15	many	TRBD2	TRBV7-6	TRBJ2-2	CASSQGLAGAGELFF	TGTGCCAGCAGTCAAGGACTAGCGGGAGCCGGGGAGCTGTTTTTT
17	.	TRBD2	TRBV28	TRBJ2-5	CASHPTSGRAGQETQYF	TGTGCCAGCCACCCGACTAGCGGGAGGGCCGGGCAAGAGACCCAGTACTTC
14	few	.	TRBV2	TRBJ1-1	CASSEGGEVTEAFF	TGTGCCAGCAGTGAAGGAGGGGAGGTAACTGAAGCTTTCTTT
14	.	TRBD1	TRBV6-2/TRBV6-3	TRBJ2-7	CASSYGQEHYEQYF	TGTGCCAGCAGTTACGGACAGGAACACTACGAGCAGTACTTC
20	many	TRBD1	TRBV19	TRBJ2-1	CASSVHGTGYPTDVYNEQFF	TGTGCCAGTAGTGTCCACGGGACAGGCTATCCTACAGACGTCTACAATGAGCAGTTCTTC
17	.	.	TRBV10-3	TRBJ2-2	CAISFPARELNTGELFF	TGTGCCATCAGTTTCCCAGCGCGGGAACTGAACACCGGGGAGCTGTTTTTT
15	few	TRBD1	TRBV5-5	TRBJ1-1	CASSLSGGSNTEAFF	TGTGCCAGCAGCCTGTCAGGGGGCTCGAACACTGAAGCTTTCTTT
14	.	TRBD2	TRBV20-1	TRBJ2-5	CSATTSGSMETQYF	TGCAGTGCTACCACTAGCGGGAGTATGGAGACCCAGTACTTC
15	few	TRBD2	TRBV7-2	TRBJ2-7	CASSIREGGAYEQYF	TGTGCCAGCAGCATCCGAGAGGGAGGGGCCTACGAGCAGTACTTC